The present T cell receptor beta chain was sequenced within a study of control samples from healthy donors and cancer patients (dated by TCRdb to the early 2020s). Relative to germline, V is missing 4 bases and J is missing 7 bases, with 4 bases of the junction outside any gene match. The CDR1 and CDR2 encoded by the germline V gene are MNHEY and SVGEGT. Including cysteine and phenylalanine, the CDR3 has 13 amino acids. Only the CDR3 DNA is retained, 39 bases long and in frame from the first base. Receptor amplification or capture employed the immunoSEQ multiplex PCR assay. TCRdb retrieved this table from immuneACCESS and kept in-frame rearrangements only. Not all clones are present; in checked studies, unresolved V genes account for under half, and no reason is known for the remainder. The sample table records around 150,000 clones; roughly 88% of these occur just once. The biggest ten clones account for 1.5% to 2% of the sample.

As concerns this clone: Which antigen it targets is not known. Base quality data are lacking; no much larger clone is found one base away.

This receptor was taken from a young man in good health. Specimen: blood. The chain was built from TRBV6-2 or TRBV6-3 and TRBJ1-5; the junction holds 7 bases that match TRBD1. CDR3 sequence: CASSWDRSQPQHF. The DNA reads TGTGCCAGCAGTTGGGACAGATCGCAGCCCCAGCATTTT.